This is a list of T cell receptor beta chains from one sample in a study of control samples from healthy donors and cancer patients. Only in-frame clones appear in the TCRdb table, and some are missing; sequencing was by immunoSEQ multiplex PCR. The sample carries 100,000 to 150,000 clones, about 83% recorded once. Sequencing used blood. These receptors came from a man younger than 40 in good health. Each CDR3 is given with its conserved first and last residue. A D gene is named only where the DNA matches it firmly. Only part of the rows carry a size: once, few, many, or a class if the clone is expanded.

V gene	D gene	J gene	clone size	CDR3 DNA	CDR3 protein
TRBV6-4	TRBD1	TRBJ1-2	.	TGTGCCAGCAGTGACCCCCCGGACAGGGAGACCCTCTATGGCTACACCTTC	CASSDPPDRETLYGYTF
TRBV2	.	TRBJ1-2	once	TGTGCCAGCAGCCCGCAGGGGCGCGGCTACACCTTC	CASSPQGRGYTF
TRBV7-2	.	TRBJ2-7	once	TGTGCCAGCAGCCCTCTCTCCTACGAGCAGTACTTC	CASSPLSYEQYF
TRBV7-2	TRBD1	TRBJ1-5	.	TGTGCCAGCAGCCCGGGACAGCTTTATCAGCCCCAGCATTTT	CASSPGQLYQPQHF
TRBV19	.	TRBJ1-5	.	TGTGCCAGTAGTATCTCCCGGGGGAATCAGCCCCAGCATTTT	CASSISRGNQPQHF
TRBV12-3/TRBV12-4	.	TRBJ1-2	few	TGTGCCAGCAGCCAACAGGGACATGGCTACACCTTC	CASSQQGHGYTF
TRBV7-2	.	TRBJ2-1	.	TGTGCCAGCAGTCGAGGTGGCGGGTGGTACAATGAGCAGTTCTTC	CASSRGGGWYNEQFF
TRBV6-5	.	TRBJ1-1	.	TGTGCCAGCAGTCCCAGGGCAGCTGGGAGTGAAGCTTTCTTT	CASSPRAAGSEAFF
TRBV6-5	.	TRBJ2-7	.	TGTGCCAGCAGTTACTCTACGACAGGCACCTACGAGCAGTACTTC	CASSYSTTGTYEQYF
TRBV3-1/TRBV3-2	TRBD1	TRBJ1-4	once	TGTGCCAGCAGCTTACGGACAGGGGTAGGCGAAAAACTGTTTTTT	CASSLRTGVGEKLFF
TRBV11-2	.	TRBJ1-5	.	TGTGCCAGCAGCTTGGACGGGACTTATCAGCCCCAGCATTTT	CASSLDGTYQPQHF
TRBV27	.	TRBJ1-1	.	TGTGCCAGCAGGAAACAGGGAACTGAAGCTTTCTTT	CASRKQGTEAFF
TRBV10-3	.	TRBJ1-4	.	TGTGCCATCAGGGAGACGGGCGCAACTAATGAAAAACTGTTTTTT	CAIRETGATNEKLFF
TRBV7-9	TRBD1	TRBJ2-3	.	TGTGCCAGCAGCCCCCTGACAGGGGATACGCAGTATTTT	CASSPLTGDTQYF
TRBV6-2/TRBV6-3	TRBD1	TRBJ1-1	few	TGTGCCAGCAGTTACCGGACAGGGGGCATGAACACTGAAGCTTTCTTT	CASSYRTGGMNTEAFF
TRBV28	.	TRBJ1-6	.	TGTGCCAGCAGTACGACACAATACCTATCACCCCTCCACTTT	CASSTTQYLSPLHF
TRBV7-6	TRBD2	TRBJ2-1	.	TGTGCCAGCAGCTTAGTTAATCCTAGCGGTTACAATGAGCAGTTCTTC	CASSLVNPSGYNEQFF
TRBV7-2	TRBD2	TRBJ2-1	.	TGTGCCAGCAGCTTAGAGGGCGGGGGATCCTACAATGAGCAGTTCTTC	CASSLEGGGSYNEQFF
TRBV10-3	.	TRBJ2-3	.	TGTGCCATCAGGCCAGGCAGCACAGATACGCAGTATTTT	CAIRPGSTDTQYF
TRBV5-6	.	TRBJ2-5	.	TGTGCCAGCAGCTTTTACGCCGGGACGGAGGTTGAAGAGACCCAGTACTTC	CASSFYAGTEVEETQYF
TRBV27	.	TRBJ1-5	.	TGTGCCAGCAGTTTATCAATCCAGGGAGGGTTTCAGCCCCAGCATTTT	CASSLSIQGGFQPQHF
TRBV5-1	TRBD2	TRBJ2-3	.	TGCGCCAGCAGCGCTCCACTAGCGGGGGAAACAGATACGCAGTATTTT	CASSAPLAGETDTQYF
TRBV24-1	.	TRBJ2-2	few	TGTGCCACCAGTGACCCTGTGGGGGGTGACACCGGGGAGCTGTTTTTT	CATSDPVGGDTGELFF
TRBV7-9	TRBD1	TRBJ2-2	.	TGTGCCAGCAGCTTACAGACAGGGTCGAACACCGGGGAGCTGTTTTTT	CASSLQTGSNTGELFF
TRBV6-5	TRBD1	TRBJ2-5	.	TGTGCCAGCAGTTACTCGACAGGGGTGTACCAAGAGACCCAGTACTTC	CASSYSTGVYQETQYF
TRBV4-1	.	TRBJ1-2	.	TGCGCCAGCAGCCAAATCCTCCATCCAGACTATGGCTACACCTTC	CASSQILHPDYGYTF
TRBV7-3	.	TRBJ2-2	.	TGTGCCAGCAGCCCATCCCCTCGGGGCACCGGGGAGCTGTTTTTT	CASSPSPRGTGELFF
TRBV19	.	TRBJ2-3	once	TGTGCCAGTAGTATAGGTGGGGATACGCAGTATTTT	CASSIGGDTQYF
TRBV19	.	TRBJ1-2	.	TGTGCCAGTAGTCTTCGACCCTATGGCTACACCTTC	CASSLRPYGYTF
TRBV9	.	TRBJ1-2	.	TGTGCCAGCAGCGTAGCCCTAGGAATGGACTATGGCTACACCTTC	CASSVALGMDYGYTF
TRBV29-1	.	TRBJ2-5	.	TGCAGCGTTGAAGATCATCAGCAAGAGACCCAGTACTTC	CSVEDHQQETQYF
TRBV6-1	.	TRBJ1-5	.	TGTGCCAGCAGTGAAGACCCCAGAGAGCGTAATTTT	CASSEDPRERNF
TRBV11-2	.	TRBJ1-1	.	TGTGCCAGCAGCTTATACAGTGAAGCGAACGCTTTCTTT	CASSLYSEANAFF